This T cell receptor beta chain was observed in a study of blood T cell repertoires in COVID-19. On the study more broadly: Nucleic acid was either cDNA or gDNA, and it came from T cells, B-cell-depleted T cells, or PBMCs.

Sequenced by immunoSEQ multiplex PCR; TCRdb stores in-frame clones only, minus some. The sample contains about 120,000 clones, 60% to 80% of which appear only once. The CDR3 has 18 residues. V lost 1 base, J lost 1 base, and 16 bases lay in between. Germline V gives CDR1 SGHVS, CDR2 FQNEAQ. This clonotype was obtained from a woman of 80 years or more with active or convalescent COVID-19. V usage is TRBV7-8 and J usage is TRBJ2-2; TRBD2 might be the D (5 bases). Sequencing was performed on peripheral blood. The chain's CDR3 is CASSLVVWRALNTGELFF. CDR3 bases: TGTGCCAGCAGCTTAGTGGTCTGGCGGGCGCTGAACACCGGGGAGCTGTTTTTT.